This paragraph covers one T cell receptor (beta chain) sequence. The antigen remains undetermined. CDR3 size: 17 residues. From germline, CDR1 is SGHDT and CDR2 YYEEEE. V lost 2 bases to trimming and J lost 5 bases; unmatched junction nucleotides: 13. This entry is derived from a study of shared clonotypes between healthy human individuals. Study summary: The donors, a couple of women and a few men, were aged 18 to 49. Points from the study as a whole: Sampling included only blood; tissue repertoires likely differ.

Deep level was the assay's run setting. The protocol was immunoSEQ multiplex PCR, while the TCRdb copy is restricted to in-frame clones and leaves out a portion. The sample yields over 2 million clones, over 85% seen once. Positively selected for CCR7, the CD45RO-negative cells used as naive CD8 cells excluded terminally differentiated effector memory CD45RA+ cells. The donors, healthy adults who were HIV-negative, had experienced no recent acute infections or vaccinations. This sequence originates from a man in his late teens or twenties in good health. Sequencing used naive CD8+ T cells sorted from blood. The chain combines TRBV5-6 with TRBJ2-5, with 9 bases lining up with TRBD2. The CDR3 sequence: CASSFPYGASGTETQYF. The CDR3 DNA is TGTGCCAGCAGCTTTCCCTACGGGGCTAGCGGGACGGAGACCCAGTACTTC.